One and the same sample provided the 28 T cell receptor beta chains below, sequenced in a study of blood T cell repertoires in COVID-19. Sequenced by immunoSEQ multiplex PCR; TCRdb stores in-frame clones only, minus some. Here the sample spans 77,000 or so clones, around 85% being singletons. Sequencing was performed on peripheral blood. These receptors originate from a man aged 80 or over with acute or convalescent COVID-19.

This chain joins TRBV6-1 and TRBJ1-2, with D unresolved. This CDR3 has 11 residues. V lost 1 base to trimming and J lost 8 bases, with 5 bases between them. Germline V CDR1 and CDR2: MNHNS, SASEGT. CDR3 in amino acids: CASSEDLGYTF. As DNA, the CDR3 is TGTGCCAGCAGTGAAGATTTAGGCTACACCTTC.

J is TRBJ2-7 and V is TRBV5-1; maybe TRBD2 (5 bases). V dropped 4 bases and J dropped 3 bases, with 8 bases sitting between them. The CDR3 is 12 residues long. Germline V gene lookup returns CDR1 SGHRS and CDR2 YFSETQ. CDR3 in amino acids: CASSRENYEQYF. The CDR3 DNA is TGCGCCAGCAGCCGGGAAAACTACGAGCAGTACTTC.

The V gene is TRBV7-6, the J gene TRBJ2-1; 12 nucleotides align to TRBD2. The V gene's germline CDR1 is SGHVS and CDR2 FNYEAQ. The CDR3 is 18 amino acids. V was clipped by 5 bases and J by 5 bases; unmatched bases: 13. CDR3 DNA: TGTGCCAGCAGCCCTAGGACTAGCGGGGAGAAATACCACAATGAGCAGTTCTTC. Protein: CASSPRTSGEKYHNEQFF.

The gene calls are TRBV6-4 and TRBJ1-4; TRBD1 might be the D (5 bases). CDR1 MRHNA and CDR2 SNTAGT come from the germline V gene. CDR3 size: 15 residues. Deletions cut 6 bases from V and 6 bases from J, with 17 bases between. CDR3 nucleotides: TGTGCCAGCAGGGGGGAGGGGACCCAATATGAAAAACTGTTTTTT. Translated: CASRGEGTQYEKLFF.

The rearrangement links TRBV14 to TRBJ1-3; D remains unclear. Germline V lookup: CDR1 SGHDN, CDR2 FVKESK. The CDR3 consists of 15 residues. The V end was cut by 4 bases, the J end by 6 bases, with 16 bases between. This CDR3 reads CASSLTARVENTIYF. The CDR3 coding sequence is TGTGCCAGCAGCCTAACCGCGAGGGTCGAAAACACCATATATTTT. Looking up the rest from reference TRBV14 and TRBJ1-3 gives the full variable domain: EAGVTQFPSHSVIEKGQTVTLRCDPISGHDNLYWYRRVMGKEIKFLLHFVKESKQDESGMPNNRFLAERTGGTYSTLKVQPAELEDSGVYFCASSLTARVENTIYFGEGSWLTVV.

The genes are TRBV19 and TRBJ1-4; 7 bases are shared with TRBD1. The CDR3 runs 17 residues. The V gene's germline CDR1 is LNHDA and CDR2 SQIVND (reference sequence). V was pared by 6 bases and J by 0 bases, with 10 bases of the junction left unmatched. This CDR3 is CASSDRASAATNEKLFF. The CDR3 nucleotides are TGTGCCAGTAGCGACAGGGCTTCCGCTGCAACTAATGAAAAACTGTTTTTT.

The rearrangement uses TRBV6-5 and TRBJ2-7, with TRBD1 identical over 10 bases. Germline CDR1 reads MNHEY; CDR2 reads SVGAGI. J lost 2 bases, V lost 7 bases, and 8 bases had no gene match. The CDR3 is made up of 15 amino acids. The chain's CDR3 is CASNYRDRGPYEQYF. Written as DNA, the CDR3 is TGTGCCAGCAACTACCGGGACAGGGGACCCTACGAGCAGTACTTC.

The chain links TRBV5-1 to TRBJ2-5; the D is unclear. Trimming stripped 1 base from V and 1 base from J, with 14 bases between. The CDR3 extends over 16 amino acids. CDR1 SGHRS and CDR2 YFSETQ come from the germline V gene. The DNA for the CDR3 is TGCGCCAGCAGCTTGAACGTCCGAGGCCCCCAAGAGACCCAGTACTTC. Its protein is CASSLNVRGPQETQYF.

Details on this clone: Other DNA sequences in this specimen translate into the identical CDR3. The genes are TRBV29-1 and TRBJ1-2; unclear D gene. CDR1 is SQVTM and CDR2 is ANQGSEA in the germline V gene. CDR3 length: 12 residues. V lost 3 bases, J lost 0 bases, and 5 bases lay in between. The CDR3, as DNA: TGCAGCGTTGACAGTTCTAACTATGGCTACACCTTC. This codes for CSVDSSNYGYTF.

The DNA of the CDR3 is TGTGCCAGCTCACCACGGACAGGGGCTAATCAGCCCCAGCATTTT. Protein sequence: CASSPRTGANQPQHF. This chain connects TRBV18 to TRBJ1-5; 9 nucleotides line up with TRBD1. Trimming cost V 1 base and J 4 bases; bases outside gene matches: 2. This CDR3 is 15 amino acids long. Germline assignment: CDR1 KGHSH and CDR2 LQKENI.

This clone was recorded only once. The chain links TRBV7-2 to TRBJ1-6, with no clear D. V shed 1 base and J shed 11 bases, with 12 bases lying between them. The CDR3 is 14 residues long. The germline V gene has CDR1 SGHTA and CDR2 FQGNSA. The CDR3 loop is CASSLDQFVAPLHF. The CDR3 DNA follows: TGTGCCAGCAGCTTAGACCAGTTCGTGGCACCCCTCCACTTT.

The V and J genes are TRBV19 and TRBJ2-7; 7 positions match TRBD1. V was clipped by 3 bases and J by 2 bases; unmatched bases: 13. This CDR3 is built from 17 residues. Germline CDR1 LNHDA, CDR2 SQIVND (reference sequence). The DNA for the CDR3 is TGTGCCAGTAGTATTTCGACAGGGTTGGGGGTACCCTACGAGCAGTACTTC. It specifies CASSISTGLGVPYEQYF.

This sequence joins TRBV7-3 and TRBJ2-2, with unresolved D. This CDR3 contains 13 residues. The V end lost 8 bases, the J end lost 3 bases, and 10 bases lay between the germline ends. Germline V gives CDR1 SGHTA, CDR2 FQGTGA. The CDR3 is CASGRSDTGELFF. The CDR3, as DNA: TGTGCCAGCGGGCGATCGGACACCGGGGAGCTGTTTTTT.

CDR3 nucleotide sequence: TGTGCCAGCACAGATCAGGGCCAGGTCGGGGAAAAACTGTTTTTT. It encodes CASTDQGQVGEKLFF. This rearrangement joins TRBV18 to TRBJ1-4; TRBD1 is a possible D gene (5 bases). V was clipped by 8 bases and J by 8 bases, with 21 bases between them. Germline CDR1 reads KGHSH; CDR2 reads LQKENI. There are 15 residues in the CDR3.

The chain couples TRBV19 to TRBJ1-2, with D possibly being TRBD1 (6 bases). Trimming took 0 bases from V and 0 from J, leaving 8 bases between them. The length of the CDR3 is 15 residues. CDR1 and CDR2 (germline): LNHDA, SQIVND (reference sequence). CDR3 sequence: CASSIDPGANYGYTF. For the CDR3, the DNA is TGTGCCAGTAGTATAGACCCAGGGGCTAACTATGGCTACACCTTC.

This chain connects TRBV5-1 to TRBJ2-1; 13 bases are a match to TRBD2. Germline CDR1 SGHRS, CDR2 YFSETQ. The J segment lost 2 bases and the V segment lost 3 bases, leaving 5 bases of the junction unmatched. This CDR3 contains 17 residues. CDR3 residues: CASSSGLAGPPYNEQFF. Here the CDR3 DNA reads TGCGCCAGCAGCTCGGGACTAGCGGGGCCTCCCTACAATGAGCAGTTCTTC.

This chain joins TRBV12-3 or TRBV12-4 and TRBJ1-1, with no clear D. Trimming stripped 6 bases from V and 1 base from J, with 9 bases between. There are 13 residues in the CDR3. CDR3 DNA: TGTGCCAGCAGCAATTCGGGGAACACTGAAGCTTTCTTT. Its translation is CASSNSGNTEAFF.

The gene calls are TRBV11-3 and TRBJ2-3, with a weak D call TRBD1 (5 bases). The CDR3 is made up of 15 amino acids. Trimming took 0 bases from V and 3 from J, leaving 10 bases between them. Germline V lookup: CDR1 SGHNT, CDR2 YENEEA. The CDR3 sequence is CASSLDRGRTDTQYF. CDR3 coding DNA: TGTGCCAGCAGCTTAGATAGGGGCAGGACAGATACGCAGTATTTT.

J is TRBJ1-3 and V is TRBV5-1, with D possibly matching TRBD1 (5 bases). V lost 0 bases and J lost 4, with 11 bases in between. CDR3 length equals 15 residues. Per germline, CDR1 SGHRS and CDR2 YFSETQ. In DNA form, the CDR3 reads TGCGCCAGCAGCTTGGATAGGACACGCGGAAACACCATATATTTT. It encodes CASSLDRTRGNTIYF.

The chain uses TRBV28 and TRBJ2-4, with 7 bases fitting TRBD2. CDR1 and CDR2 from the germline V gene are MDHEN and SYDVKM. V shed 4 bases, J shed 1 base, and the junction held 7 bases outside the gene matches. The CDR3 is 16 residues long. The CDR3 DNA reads TGTGCCAGCAGTTCGGGGGGTGGATGGGCCAAAAACATTCAGTACTTC. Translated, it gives CASSSGGGWAKNIQYF.

The CDR3, as DNA: TGTGCCAGCTCACCAGCAGGGGCTTATAGCGGGCTTTACAATGAGCAGTTCTTC. It specifies CASSPAGAYSGLYNEQFF. The chain joins TRBV18 to TRBJ2-1; a weak D match, TRBD2 (7 bases). CDR3 length: 18 residues. The germline V and J ends were trimmed by 2 bases and 4 bases, with 21 bases remaining between them. Germline CDR1 and CDR2: KGHSH and LQKENI.

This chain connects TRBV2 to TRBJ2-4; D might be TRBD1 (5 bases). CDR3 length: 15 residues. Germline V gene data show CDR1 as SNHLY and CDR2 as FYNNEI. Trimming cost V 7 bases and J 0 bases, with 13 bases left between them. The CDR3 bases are TGTGCCAGCAAAGACAGACTTCTAGCCAAAAACATTCAGTACTTC. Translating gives CASKDRLLAKNIQYF.

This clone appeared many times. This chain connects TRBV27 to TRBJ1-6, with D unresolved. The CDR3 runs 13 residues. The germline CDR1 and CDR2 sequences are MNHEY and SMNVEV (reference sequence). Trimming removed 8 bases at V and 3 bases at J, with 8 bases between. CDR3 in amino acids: CASRGLYNSPLHF. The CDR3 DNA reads TGTGCCAGCCGGGGTCTCTATAATTCACCCCTCCACTTT.

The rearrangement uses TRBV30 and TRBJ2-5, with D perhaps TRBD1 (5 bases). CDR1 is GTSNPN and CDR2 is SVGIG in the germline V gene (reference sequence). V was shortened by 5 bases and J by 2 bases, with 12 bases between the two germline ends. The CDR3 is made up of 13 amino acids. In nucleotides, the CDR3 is TGTGCCTGGGACGTTCAGGGTCAAGAGACCCAGTACTTC. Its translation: CAWDVQGQETQYF.

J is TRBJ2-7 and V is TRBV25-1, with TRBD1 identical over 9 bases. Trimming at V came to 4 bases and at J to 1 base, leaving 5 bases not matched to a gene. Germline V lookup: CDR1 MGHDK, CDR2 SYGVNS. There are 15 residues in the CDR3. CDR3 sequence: CASSGTGTGSYEQYF. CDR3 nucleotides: TGTGCCAGCAGTGGGACCGGGACAGGGTCCTACGAGCAGTACTTC.

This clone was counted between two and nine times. The CDR3 DNA reads TGCGCCAGCAGTGAACAGGGACCCTACGAGCAGTACTTC. It is translated as CASSEQGPYEQYF. The rearrangement links TRBV10-1 to TRBJ2-7; D is possibly TRBD1 (6 bases). Germline lookup yields CDR1 WNHNN and CDR2 SYGVQD (reference sequence). V lost 3 bases and J lost 2, with 8 bases in between. The CDR3 has 13 residues.

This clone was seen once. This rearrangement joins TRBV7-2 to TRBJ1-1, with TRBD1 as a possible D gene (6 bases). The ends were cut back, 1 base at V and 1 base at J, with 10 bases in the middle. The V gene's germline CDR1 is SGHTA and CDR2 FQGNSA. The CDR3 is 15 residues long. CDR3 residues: CASSLVAGENTEAFF. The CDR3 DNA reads TGTGCCAGCAGCTTAGTAGCAGGGGAGAACACTGAAGCTTTCTTT. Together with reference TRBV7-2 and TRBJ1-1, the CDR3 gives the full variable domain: GAGVSQSPSNKVTEKGKDVELRCDPISGHTALYWYRQSLGQGLEFLIYFQGNSAPDKSGLPSDRFSAERTGGSVSTLTIQRTQQEDSAVYLCASSLVAGENTEAFFGQGTRLTVV.

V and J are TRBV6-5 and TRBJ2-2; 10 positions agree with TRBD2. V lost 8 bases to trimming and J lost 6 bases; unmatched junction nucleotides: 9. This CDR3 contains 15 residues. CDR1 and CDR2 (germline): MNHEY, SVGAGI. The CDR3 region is CASWRGAGGPGELFF. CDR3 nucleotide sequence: TGTGCCAGCTGGCGGGGAGCGGGGGGGCCCGGGGAGCTGTTTTTT.